Listed here is a single T cell receptor beta chain. CDR1 and CDR2 (germline): MNHEY, SVGAGI. V was clipped by 8 bases and J by 7 bases; unmatched bases: 6. The length of the CDR3 is 12 residues. The sample is drawn from a study of blood T cell repertoires in COVID-19. Overall study context: Specimens from acute and convalescent COVID-19 originated in the United States, Italy and Spain. Nucleic acid was either cDNA or gDNA, and it came from T cells, B-cell-depleted T cells, or PBMCs.

Profiling relied on immunoSEQ multiplex PCR, and the TCRdb table lists in-frame clones only, not all of them. The sample has about 200,000 clones, 88% seen once. Sequencing was done on a sample of peripheral blood. The clonotype was recovered from a man younger than 35 with active or convalescent COVID-19. The genes are TRBV6-5 and TRBJ1-1, with TRBD1 matching over 8 bases. The CDR3 nucleotides read TGTGCCAGCCAAAACAGGGGGAGTGAAGCTTTCTTT. Amino acids: CASQNRGSEAFF.